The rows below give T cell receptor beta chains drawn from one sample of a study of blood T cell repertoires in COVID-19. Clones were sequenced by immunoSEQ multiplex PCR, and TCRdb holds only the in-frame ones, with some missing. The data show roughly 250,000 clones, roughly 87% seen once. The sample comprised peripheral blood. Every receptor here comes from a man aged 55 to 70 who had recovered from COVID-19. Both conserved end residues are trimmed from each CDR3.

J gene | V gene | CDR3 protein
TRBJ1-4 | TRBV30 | AWSSGTIMSGLF
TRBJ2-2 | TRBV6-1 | ASRLTGELF
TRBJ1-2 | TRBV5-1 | ASSKGQGLDGYT
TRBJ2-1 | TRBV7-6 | ASSPSWGVGNEQF
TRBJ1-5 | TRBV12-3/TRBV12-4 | ASSFWENQPQH
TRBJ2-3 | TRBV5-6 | ASSFPGLDSDTQY
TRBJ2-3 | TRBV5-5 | ASSLGYGTDTQY
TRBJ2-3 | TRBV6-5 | ASSLTSGGWDTQY
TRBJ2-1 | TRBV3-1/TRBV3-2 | ASSSGTSSYNEQF
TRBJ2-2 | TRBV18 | ASSPLRLPSGELF
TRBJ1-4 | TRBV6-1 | ASSEIGATNEKLF
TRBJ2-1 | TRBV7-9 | ASSPSSGEQF
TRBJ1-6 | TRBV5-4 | ASSLGTGPDSPLH
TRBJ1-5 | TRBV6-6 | ASSYGQYNQPQH
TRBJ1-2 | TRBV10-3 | AISYRDTYDYT
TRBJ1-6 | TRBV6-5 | ASRSGGSPLH
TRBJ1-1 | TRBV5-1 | ASSLEGQWAF
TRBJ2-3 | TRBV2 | ASAPGTRPDTQY
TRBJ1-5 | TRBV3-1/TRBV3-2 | ASSPRGLINQPQH
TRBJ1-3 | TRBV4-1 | ASSRLQGAPGNTIY
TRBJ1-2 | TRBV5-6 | ASSLYSRGRGSYYGYT
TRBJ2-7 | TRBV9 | ASSVVERGLSYEQY
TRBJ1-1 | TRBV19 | ASSPVSGAEAF
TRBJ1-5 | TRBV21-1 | ASSKAWQGYNNQPQH
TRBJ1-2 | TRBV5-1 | ASSLGQNYGYT
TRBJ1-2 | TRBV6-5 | ASLSGGTGVGYT
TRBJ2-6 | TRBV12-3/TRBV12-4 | PTGANVLT
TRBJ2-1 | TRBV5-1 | ASSLASGADEQF
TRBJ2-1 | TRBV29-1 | SVDTTGGGRKAYNEQF
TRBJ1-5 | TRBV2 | ASRGTATNQPQH
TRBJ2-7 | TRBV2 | AISSEPPYEQY
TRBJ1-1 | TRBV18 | ASSPRQGAAEAF
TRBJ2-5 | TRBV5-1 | ASSLASGGVQETQY
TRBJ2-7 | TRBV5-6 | ASSLTSGGAEEQY
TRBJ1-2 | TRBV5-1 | ASRPLHNYGYT
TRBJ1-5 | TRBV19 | ASRTGTGGNQPQH
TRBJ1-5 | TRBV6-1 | ASSEFDEDIRQPQH
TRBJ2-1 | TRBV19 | ASSMGGAHEQF
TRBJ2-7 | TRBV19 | ASSRQGGYEQY
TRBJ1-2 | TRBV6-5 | ASKGAANYGYT
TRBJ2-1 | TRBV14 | ASSPMPLADNRNEQF
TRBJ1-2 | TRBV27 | ASSPTGRGNYGYT
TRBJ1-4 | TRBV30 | AWSTDRGREKLF
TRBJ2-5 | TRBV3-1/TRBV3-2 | ASSPRGETQY
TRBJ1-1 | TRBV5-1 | ASSADRGLANTEAF
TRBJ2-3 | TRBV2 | ASRPNRGTDTQY
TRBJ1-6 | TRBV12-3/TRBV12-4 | ASSFWDTRPLH
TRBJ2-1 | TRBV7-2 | ASSFLGGRYNEQF
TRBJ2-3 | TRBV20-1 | SANVRDTQY
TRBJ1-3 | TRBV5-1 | ASSLTTGAGNTIY
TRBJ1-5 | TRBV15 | ATSRVSGVGNQPQH
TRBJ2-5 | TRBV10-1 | ASSEGQRGGLRETQY
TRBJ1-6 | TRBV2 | ASARQGAASPLH
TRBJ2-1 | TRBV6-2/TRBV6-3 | ASSYGLAAYNEQF
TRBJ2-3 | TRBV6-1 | ASSEENFLTGVPTDTQY
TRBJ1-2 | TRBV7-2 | ASSLVAPGVYGYT
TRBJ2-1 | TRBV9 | ASSVDGQGTYNEQF